This T cell receptor beta chain was documented in a study of cytomegalovirus exposure and HLA in healthy donors. Findings of the study overall: It was around 160 TCR beta chains that were listed as cytomegalovirus-associated.

Notes on this clone: Antigen: not known.

Primers: 60 Vbeta forward and 13 Jbeta reverse. This table comes from immunoSEQ multiplex PCR, and its TCRdb copy is limited to in-frame clones, with some not included. The sample holds 100,000 or so clones, roughly four fifths seen once. The CDR3 totals 16 residues. Per the germline V gene, CDR1 is WSHSY and CDR2 is SAAADI. V was pared by 0 bases and J by 0 bases, with 12 bases between. The clonotype was recovered from a man aged 25 to 40 in good health and CMV-seropositive. Sequencing was carried out using PBMCs. The V gene is TRBV10-2, the J gene TRBJ2-7; the D gene is possibly TRBD2 (5 bases). The CDR3 loop reads CASSESETTFSYEQYF. The CDR3 region has the DNA TGCGCCAGCAGTGAGTCGGAGACTACCTTCTCCTACGAGCAGTACTTC.